This T cell receptor beta chain was recovered during a study of beta chain features in type 1 diabetes. Study overall: The study found patients and healthy donors alike in age, gender and cell yields. Sorted cells from all samples, numbering about 98 million, were examined. Study findings and constraints: More deletions and fewer insertions at VDJ junctions were seen in type 1 diabetes patients. The study found moderately but significantly shorter TCRB CDR3s in all four CD4+ subsets of Type 1 diabetes patients.

The entirety of the isolated RNA underwent reverse transcription, so expressed TCRB transcripts were sequenced. Libraries were prepared by immunoSEQ multiplex PCR; TCRdb keeps only in-frame clonotypes and omits some of them. The sample lists some 330,000 clones; roughly 12% were seen once. Via CD45RO/CCR7/CD25/CD127/CD95/CD27, cells of the CD4+ naive, central memory, regulatory and stem cell-like memory subsets were sorted. The trim removed 6 bases at V and 1 base at J, leaving 6 bases unmatched. Germline V gives CDR1 SGHTA, CDR2 FQGNSA. CDR3 size: 15 residues. With regard to this clone: What it recognizes is unknown.

What was sequenced was naive CD4+ T cells from blood. The J gene is TRBJ1-3, the V gene TRBV7-2; TRBD1 aligns across 7 bases. This TCR was sampled from a woman between 18 and 30 years old with type 1 diabetes. For the CDR3, the DNA is TGTGCCAGCAGACTCGACAGGGAGTCTGGAAACACCATATATTTT. This translates into CASRLDRESGNTIYF. The entire variable domain, with the rest obtained from reference TRBV7-2 and TRBJ1-3, is as follows: GAGVSQSPSNKVTEKGKDVELRCDPISGHTALYWYRQSLGQGLEFLIYFQGNSAPDKSGLPSDRFSAERTGGSVSTLTIQRTQQEDSAVYLCASRLDRESGNTIYFGEGSWLTVV.